This T cell receptor (beta chain) was captured by sequencing in a study of T cell repertoires in cytomegalovirus infection (dated by TCRdb to about 2019). Broadly, across the study: Recently identified HLA-C-restricted CMV epitopes, whose presentation resists viral immunomodulation, were targeted by peptide stimulations together with well-studied HLA-B-restricted epitopes. Donor HLA type was relevant to the analysis, because carriage of CMV infection together with the matching HLA type was indicated by public TCR beta signatures. Overall study outcomes, separate from this receptor: In both this cohort and an independent cohort of under 450 donors, the cumulative frequency of public TCR beta family members distinguished carriers of CMV infection plus the relevant HLA type. The ex vivo response was dominated by HLA-C-restricted CMV-specific TCR beta clonotypes, which also provided the single most frequent clonotype in two of eight donors.

TCRdb names Illumina HiSeq 1500 as the instrument used. In TCRdb, the public reads were trimmed at Q25 with fastp and aligned with MiXCR, with productive beta chains retained. Duplicate CDR3 protein sequences are folded into a single record with the most common DNA and genes. The sample has nearly 700,000 distinct CDR3 sequences on record, around 32% of them singletons. The ten largest account for around a sixth of the sample. CDR1 and CDR2 (SSHAT, FNYEAQ) derive from the germline V gene (reference sequence). V lost 5 bases and J lost 6 bases; the stretch between them is 13 bases long. There are 14 amino acids in the CDR3, from cysteine to phenylalanine inclusive. Only the CDR3 DNA is retained, 42 bases long and in frame from the first base. As concerns this clonotype: Its antigen is currently not known. Qualities for individual bases were not recorded, and no much larger clone is one base off.

The meaning of the sample's treatment or condition label: in vitro stimulation with specific CMV peptide epitopes to enrich CMV-specific T cells. The chain joins TRBV7-7 to TRBJ2-2, with TRBD2 perhaps the D gene, on 6 matching bases. Material: cultured PBMCs, obtained from culture after CMV antigen stimulation. This sequence was found in a human donor in good health (CMV status not recorded). Some clones in this sample may be carry-over from other donors' samples. In nucleotide form, the sequence is TGTGCCAGCAGCCCAACTAGCTTGGCCGGGGAGCTGTTTTTT. The resulting protein is CASSPTSLAGELFF.